The sequence of this T cell receptor (beta chain) was determined in a study of cytomegalovirus exposure and HLA in healthy donors. Study-level results: In vitro assays verified that three CMV-associated chains recognized CMV antigens specifically. A subsequent analysis found that TCR clusters from the first cohort also tended to co-occur in the roughly 120 validation repertoires, with 90% to 95% of cluster scores above 0.

Details on this clone: Its cognate antigen is unknown.

Sequencing used immunoSEQ multiplex PCR; TCRdb keeps in-frame clones, though not all of them. In the table there are 66,000 or so clones, 95% to 98% of which are singletons. Looked up from germline, CDR1 is MRHNA and CDR2 is SNTAGT. Trimming removed 3 bases from V and 2 bases from J, with 11 bases in between. CDR3 length: 15 amino acids. The donors were part of the roughly 120-subject validation cohort, which stood apart from the approximately 640-subject first cohort. The clonotype originates from a woman between 18 and 29 years old in good health and CMV-seropositive. The sequenced material came from PBMCs. The V gene is TRBV6-4, the J gene TRBJ1-5, with no clear D. CDR3 residues: CASSESTEGNQPQHF. CDR3 nucleotides: TGTGCCAGCAGTGAGTCTACCGAGGGCAATCAGCCCCAGCATTTT.